Reported below is one TCR beta chain. The sample originates from a study of T cells in localized non-small cell lung cancer. Repertoires were generated with immunoSEQ multiplex PCR, while TCRdb's copy carries only in-frame clones and drops some. The repertoire holds more than 100,000 clones, with about 90% as singletons. The clonotype originates from a female donor aged 60 or older with stage I lung adenocarcinoma. Sequenced material: peripheral blood, taken before any cancer treatment.

The CDR3 DNA reads TGTGCCAGCAGCCCCTTTGCGGCGAGCTCCTACAATGAGCAGTTCTTC. Protein sequence: CASSPFAASSYNEQFF. The rearrangement uses TRBV9 and TRBJ2-1; D unresolved. Germline assignment: CDR1 SGDLS and CDR2 YYNGEE. Trimming stripped 4 bases from V and 0 bases from J, with 14 bases between. The CDR3 runs to 16 residues.